The rows below give T cell receptor beta chains drawn from one sample of a study of control samples from healthy donors and cancer patients. The protocol was immunoSEQ multiplex PCR, while the TCRdb copy is restricted to in-frame clones and leaves out a portion. The sample gives around 42,000 clones, around 94% of which show up once; roughly 25% is in the top ten. Sequencing input: blood. The receptor set was obtained from a man between 60 and 70 years old in good health. Both conserved end residues are trimmed from each CDR3. D genes are given only for firm matches.

ASSLGSTDTQY	TRBV13	-	TRBJ2-3
ASSPRLALNAKNIQY	TRBV4-1	TRBD2	TRBJ2-4
ASSRGLAGIADTQY	TRBV7-9	TRBD2	TRBJ2-3
ASSGWAIGEQF	TRBV11-3	-	TRBJ2-1
ASSYYNSPLH	TRBV12-3/TRBV12-4	-	TRBJ1-6
ASSRSGNTGELF	TRBV28	-	TRBJ2-2
ASSLGGKGRQY	TRBV27	-	TRBJ2-7
ASSQGTAASYEQY	TRBV4-1	-	TRBJ2-7
ATRGTSGSNEQF	TRBV24-1	TRBD2	TRBJ2-1
SVTGESSGEQY	TRBV29-1	TRBD1	TRBJ2-7
ASSTQGRELF	TRBV2	-	TRBJ1-4
ASSQETSGSTAQY	TRBV4-2	TRBD2	TRBJ2-5
ASSFGGGNYEQY	TRBV28	-	TRBJ2-7
ASSGQGYTEAF	TRBV7-9	TRBD1	TRBJ1-1
ASSLGGGPNEKLF	TRBV5-6	-	TRBJ1-4
ASSSGTGQAQY	TRBV18	TRBD1	TRBJ2-5
ASSLYGSIEMNTEAF	TRBV7-2	-	TRBJ1-1
ASSQPGSGEQF	TRBV3-1/TRBV3-2	-	TRBJ2-1
ASSQNVGTGYQPQH	TRBV4-2	TRBD1	TRBJ1-5